This T cell receptor (beta chain) came from a study of T cell clonotyping in hematopoietic cell transplantation. Trimming took off 4 bases at V and 5 bases at J, with 17 bases between the two ends. This CDR3 is built from 16 residues. From germline, CDR1 is SGHTA and CDR2 FQGNSA. Here immunoSEQ multiplex PCR was the method, and the copy in TCRdb shows in-frame clones only, minus some. This sample carries roughly 44,000 clones, 75% to 90% of them seen once, and the ten largest clones take less than 3%. Time point here: recipient sample about 28 days before transplant, after cytoreduction. On this clone: Its antigen is undetermined.

Whole-study results and caveats: No sorting was done, leaving CD4 and CD8 contributions mixed. Pathologically expanded recipient clonotypes increased progressively from day 30 to day 180 as diversity fell. Higher Inverse Simpson Index values in graft donor and pretransplant recipient predicted broader posttransplant TCR diversity.

The sequence came from a man in his sixties with acute myeloid leukemia. Some clones in this sample may be carry-over from other donors' samples. The chain joins TRBV7-2 to TRBJ2-2, with D tentatively TRBD1 (6 bases). The input for sequencing was peripheral blood mononuclear cells, taken before stem cell transplant. CDR3 loop: CASSSGQPPRTGELFF. Written as DNA, the CDR3 is TGTGCCAGCAGCTCCGGACAGCCGCCGAGGACCGGGGAGCTGTTTTTT.